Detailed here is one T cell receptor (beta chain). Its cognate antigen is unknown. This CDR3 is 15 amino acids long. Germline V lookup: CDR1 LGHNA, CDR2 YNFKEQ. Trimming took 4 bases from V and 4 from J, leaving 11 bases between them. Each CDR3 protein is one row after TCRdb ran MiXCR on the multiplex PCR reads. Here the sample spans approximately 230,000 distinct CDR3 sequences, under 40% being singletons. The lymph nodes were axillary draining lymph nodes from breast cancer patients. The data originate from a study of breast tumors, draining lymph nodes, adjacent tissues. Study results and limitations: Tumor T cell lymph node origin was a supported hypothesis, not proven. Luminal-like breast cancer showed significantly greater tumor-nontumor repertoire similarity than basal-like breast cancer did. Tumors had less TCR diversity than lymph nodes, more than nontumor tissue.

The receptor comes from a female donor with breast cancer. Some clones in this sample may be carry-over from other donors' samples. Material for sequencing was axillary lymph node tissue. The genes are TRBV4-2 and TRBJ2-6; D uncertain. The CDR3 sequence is CASSLRRSGANVLTF. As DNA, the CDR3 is TGTGCCAGCAGCCTACGGCGATCAGGGGCCAACGTCCTGACTTTC.